This T cell receptor (beta chain) appears in the sequencing data of a study of identical twins. MiXCR was run by TCRdb on the 5' RACE reads, yielding one entry per CDR3 protein. The table has 1.5 million to 2 million distinct CDR3 sequences, about 31% seen once. On this clonotype: Antigen unknown.

Per the germline V gene, CDR1 is SGHRS and CDR2 is YFSETQ. V trimming: 4 bases; J trimming: 2 bases; junction bases outside the gene matches: 4. The CDR3 is 15 amino acids. Study-level findings and limits: With abundant cord blood beta clonotypes, insertions were fewer; memory repertoires showed no such pattern.

The specimen was cord blood. This sequence originates from a newborn girl in good health. This chain uses TRBV5-1 with TRBJ2-2, with 8 nucleotides matching TRBD1. As DNA, the CDR3 is TGCGCCAGCAGCACGACAGGGGCCAACACCGGGGAGCTGTTTTTT. This codes for CASSTTGANTGELFF.